These 3 T cell receptor beta chains share one sample of origin, sequenced in a study of blood T cell repertoires in COVID-19. This table comes from immunoSEQ multiplex PCR, and its TCRdb copy is limited to in-frame clones, with some not included. The profile shows about 170,000 clones, roughly 90% of them singletons. Sequencing input: PBMCs or T cells enriched from blood (not recorded which). The receptors were gathered from a woman in her late teens or twenties who had recovered from COVID-19.

V and J are TRBV10-2 and TRBJ2-5, with D perhaps matching TRBD2 (6 bases). Looked up from germline, CDR1 is WSHSY and CDR2 is SAAADI. The CDR3 is made up of 16 amino acids. Between the trimmed V and J ends, which lost 5 bases and 5 bases, there was a span of 21 bases. This CDR3 is CASSSGERNFGETQYF. As DNA, the CDR3 is TGCGCCAGCAGTTCGGGGGAGAGGAATTTTGGGGAGACCCAGTACTTC.

This clone appeared a single time. The chain employs TRBV3-1 (or the pseudogene TRBV3-2) and TRBJ1-2, with TRBD1 identical over 8 bases. Germline-derived CDR1 and CDR2 are LGHDT and YNNKEL (reference sequence). The ends lost 1 base at V and 4 bases at J; junction bases unmatched: 8. CDR3 length: 16 residues. The CDR3 sequence: CASSQGEDRAFYGYTF. The CDR3 nucleotides read TGTGCCAGCAGCCAAGGCGAGGACAGGGCGTTCTATGGCTACACCTTC.

The V call is TRBV6-2 or TRBV6-3, the J call TRBJ2-1; D is unresolved. The CDR3 runs to 10 residues. The germline V gene encodes CDR1 MNHEY and CDR2 SVGEGT. Trimming shortened V by 5 bases and J by 13 bases, and 9 bases separated the two germline ends. CDR3 in DNA: TGTGCCAGCAGTCCCCTACTACAGTTCTTC. As protein: CASSPLLQFF.